A single sample gave rise to the 16 T cell receptor beta chains below, sequenced in a study of molecular identifiers for immune sequencing clone quantification. TCRdb processed the PCR reads anew with MiXCR; each CDR3 protein has one entry. This sample carries 80,000 to 130,000 distinct CDR3 sequences, roughly 38% of them seen once, and the ten largest clones take under 5.5%. Sequencing was carried out using naive CD8+ T cells from blood, with Jurkat cell RNA spiked in. Subset specified: FACS-sorted CD8+CD4-CCR7+CD45RA+ naive T cells. The origin of the receptors is a human donor in good health. Some libraries in this study had Jurkat cell RNA spiked in.

This clonotype was observed a handful of times. The chain couples TRBV7-7 to TRBJ2-2; the D is unclear. Germline V lookup: CDR1 SSHAT, CDR2 FNYEAQ (reference sequence). The CDR3 extends over 18 amino acids. Trimming removed 3 bases at V and 0 bases at J, with 17 bases between. CDR3 sequence (DNA): TGTGCCAGCAGCTTTGGTCCACCACCCTCCACGAACACCGGGGAGCTGTTTTTT. Amino acid sequence: CASSFGPPPSTNTGELFF.

As regards this clonotype: Since the CDR3 does not end with the conserved phenylalanine or tryptophan, this likely comes from a read error. The limits of the CDR3 on the DNA are not certain, so only TCRdb's listed CDR3 is given. The rearrangement uses TRBV27 and TRBJ2-2; the table assigns TRBD2, which was not confirmed against the DNA. CDR1 is MNHEY and CDR2 is SMNVEV in the germline V gene (reference sequence). Counting both end residues, the CDR3 totals 16 amino acids. The CDR3 is CASSTSGYTDAGELII.

About this clonotype itself: A much larger clone differs by one base, so this may be a read error. The genes are TRBV7-9 and TRBJ2-5; D gene unclear. Germline-derived CDR1 and CDR2 are SEHNR and FQNEAQ (reference sequence). The CDR3 has 14 amino acids. Deletions cut 2 bases from V and 3 bases from J, with 10 bases between. CDR3 sequence reads: CASSLTAIEETQYF. DNA of the CDR3: TGTGCCAGCAGCTTAACAGCCATCGAAGAGACCCAGTACTTC.

On this clonotype: A much larger clone differs by one base, so this may be a read error. The chain uses TRBV5-1 and TRBJ1-1, with 7 bases lining up with TRBD1. The germline gives CDR1 SGHRS, CDR2 YFSETQ. The CDR3 has 13 residues. The CDR3 sequence: CASSSTGTTEALF. CDR3 DNA: TGCGCCAGCAGCTCGACAGGGACCACTGAAGCTCTCTTT. Together with reference TRBV5-1 and TRBJ1-1, the CDR3 gives the full variable domain: KAGVTQTPRYLIKTRGQQVTLSCSPISGHRSVSWYQQTPGQGLQFLFEYFSETQRNKGNFPGRFSGRQFSNSRSEMNVSTLELGDSALYLCASSSTGTTEALFGQGTRLTVV.

The rearrangement links TRBV15 to TRBJ2-1; D might be TRBD1 or TRBD2, each matching 5 bases. The ends were cut back, 8 bases at V and 5 bases at J, with 10 bases in the middle. Looked up from germline, CDR1 is LNHNV and CDR2 is YYDKDF (reference sequence). This CDR3 spans 12 amino acids. Here the CDR3 reads CATGDGDNEQFF. The CDR3 bases are TGTGCCACCGGGGACGGAGACAATGAGCAGTTCTTC.

This clonotype showed up just a few times. At one end the junction does not follow the germline gene, possibly because of a read error. The CDR3 sequence: CASSTRTGPGAIVLTF. The CDR3 nucleotides are TGTGCCAGCAGCACTAGGACAGGGCCTGGGGCCATCGTCCTGACTTTC. The rearrangement uses TRBV9 and TRBJ2-6; 8 bases are a match to TRBD1. The CDR3 runs to 16 residues. CDR1 is SGDLS, CDR2 YYNGEE, per germline.

With regard to this clonotype: A read error is possible here, since a much larger clone lies one base away. A read error is likely, as this CDR3 ends without the conserved phenylalanine or tryptophan. The chain joins TRBV28 to TRBJ2-7; 7 positions match TRBD1. The CDR3 has 15 amino acids. Per the germline V gene, CDR1 is MDHEN and CDR2 is SYDVKM. J lost 3 bases, V lost 2 bases, and 7 bases had no gene match. CDR3 DNA sequence: TGTGCCAGCAGTTTAGCCCCGGGACAGTACTACGAGCAGTACTTA. Translation: CASSLAPGQYYEQYL.

This clonotype was seen a single time. Lacking the conserved final phenylalanine or tryptophan, this CDR3 likely reflects a read error. V is TRBV28 and J is TRBJ2-3; D not certain. V was cut by 2 bases and J by 7 bases, with 13 bases left in between. Germline V gene sequence: CDR1 MDHEN, CDR2 SYDVKM. This CDR3 is built from 14 residues. The CDR3 DNA is TGTGCCAGCAGTTTAAAGGGAAATACTAATACGCAGTATTAT. This encodes CASSLKGNTNTQYY.

On this clonotype itself: The germline gene is not matched at one end of the junction; a read error may be the cause. The CDR3: CASSYSLASEASF. CDR3 DNA sequence: TGTGCCAGCAGTTACTCGTTGGCGTCTGAAGCTTCCTTT. This chain uses TRBV6-5 with TRBJ1-1; D unresolved. The CDR3 loop spans 13 amino acids. Germline V gives CDR1 MNHEY, CDR2 SVGAGI.

Concerning this clonotype: Germline is not matched at one junction end, which may reflect a read error. The V call is TRBV25-1, the J call TRBJ2-7; 11 nucleotides agree with TRBD1. CDR1 is MGHDK and CDR2 is SYGVNS in the germline V gene. The CDR3 is 20 residues long. The CDR3 coding sequence is TGTGCCAGCAGTGAAGGAAGCCGGGACAGGGGGTATGTGAGCTCCTGCGAGCAGTACTTC. This translates into CASSEGSRDRGYVSSCEQYF.

This clonotype came up a few times. The junction departs from the called germline gene at one end, perhaps through a read error. The rearrangement uses TRBV7-7 and TRBJ2-2, with no clear D. This CDR3 spans 13 amino acids. The V gene's germline CDR1 is SSHAT and CDR2 FNYEAQ (reference sequence). The CDR3 DNA is TGTGCTAGCAGCTTAGTCCACGGCGGGGAGCTGTTTTTT. Residues: CASSLVHGGELFF.

A note on this clonotype: A read error may account for a junction end that differs from germline. This chain links TRBV29-1 with TRBJ2-1, with a tentative D call TRBD2 (5 bases). The length of the CDR3 is 13 residues. Germline V CDR1 and CDR2: SQVTM, ANQGSEA. The CDR3 sequence is CSVTGGSYNQQFF. The CDR3 coding sequence is TGCAGCGTGACCGGCGGGTCCTACAATCAGCAGTTCTTC.

A note on this clonotype: A read error may be the cause here, since a much bigger clone is one base away. This chain connects TRBV28 to TRBJ2-3; 9 bases match TRBD2. The CDR3 runs 16 residues. Germline-derived CDR1 and CDR2 are MDHEN and SYDVKM. Trimming at V came to 4 bases and at J to 2 bases, leaving 7 bases not matched to a gene. CDR3 residues: CASSSGLAGNTDTQYF. CDR3 sequence (DNA): TGTGCCAGCAGTTCAGGGCTAGCGGGGAACACAGATACGCAGTATTTT.

This clonotype was observed at least ten times. The chain combines TRBV3-1 with TRBJ2-6; D gene unclear. V shed 4 bases and J shed 0 bases, with 7 bases lying between them. This CDR3 region has 15 residues. Germline values: CDR1 LGHDT, CDR2 YNNKEL (reference sequence). DNA of the CDR3: TGTGCCAGCAGCCCTTTTAGCTCTGGGGCCAACGTCCTGACTTTC. Translated, it gives CASSPFSSGANVLTF.

This clonotype has a handful of counts. The chain employs TRBV10-2 and TRBJ2-3; the D gene is possibly TRBD2 (5 bases). The V gene's germline CDR1 is WSHSY and CDR2 SAAADI. The V gene lost 7 bases and the J gene lost 0 bases, with 20 bases spanning the gap. The CDR3 has 17 amino acids. The CDR3 spells CASTRTTSGSSTDTQYF. The CDR3, as DNA: TGCGCCAGCACCAGGACGACGAGCGGCTCTAGCACAGATACGCAGTATTTT.

Only a few counts were recorded for this clonotype. J is TRBJ1-1 and V is TRBV6-6; TRBD1 aligns across 7 bases. This CDR3 region has 15 residues. V shed 5 bases, J shed 5 bases, and the junction held 11 bases outside the gene matches. Looked up from germline, CDR1 is MNHNY and CDR2 is SVGAGI (reference sequence). The CDR3 DNA sequence: TGTGCCAGCAGTCCCGACAGGGAGTGGAAAACTGAAGCTTTCTTT. Translating gives CASSPDREWKTEAFF.